This is a list of T cell receptor beta chains from one sample in a study of spatial heterogeneity in lung cancer. TCRdb re-analysed the 5' RACE reads in MiXCR, keeping a single row per CDR3 protein. The table records tens of thousands of distinct CDR3 sequences, 10% to 15% of them present only once. Material: PBMCs, obtained at surgery. The receptor set was obtained from a male donor with early-stage non-small cell lung cancer. Each CDR3 is given with its conserved first and last residue. Fields, in order: J gene, clone size, V gene, D gene, CDR3 protein, CDR3 DNA. The D gene is left open where the match is weak. A row's size may be missing; if present it is once, few, many or a size class.

TRBJ2-7,few,TRBV4-3,.,CASSQDIASEQYF,TGCGCCAGCAGCCAAGATATAGCTTCCGAGCAGTACTTC
TRBJ2-4,many,TRBV28,TRBD1,CASSSATGVENIQYF,TGTGCCAGCAGTTCGGCGACAGGGGTTGAAAACATTCAGTACTTC
TRBJ2-3,.,TRBV4-2,TRBD2,CASSHLLAGGQVDTQYF,TGTGCCAGCAGCCACCTCCTAGCGGGAGGGCAGGTAGATACGCAGTATTTT
TRBJ2-5,.,TRBV20-1,.,CSARRAQGGLETQYF,TGCAGTGCCCGGAGGGCCCAGGGTGGGTTGGAGACCCAGTACTTC
TRBJ1-5,many,TRBV28,TRBD1,CASSTGGTENQPQHF,TGTGCCAGCAGTACCGGGGGGACAGAAAATCAGCCCCAGCATTTT
TRBJ1-2,.,TRBV12-3/TRBV12-4,.,CASSLGDLYGYTF,TGTGCCAGCAGTTTAGGGGACCTCTATGGCTACACCTTC
TRBJ2-1,.,TRBV2,TRBD2,CASSDSGGPADNEQFF,TGTGCCAGCAGTGATTCGGGAGGGCCGGCGGACAATGAGCAGTTCTTC
TRBJ2-6,few,TRBV14,.,CASSYSFGGGSTGHSGANVLTF,TGTGCCAGCAGCTATTCCTTCGGAGGGGGGTCGACAGGCCACTCTGGGGCCAACGTCCTGACTTTC
TRBJ2-5,.,TRBV11-1,.,CASSPRQGGAAETQYF,TGTGCCAGCAGCCCCCGGCAGGGGGGGGCCGCAGAGACCCAGTACTTC
TRBJ1-2,.,TRBV4-3,.,CASSQGTKTGGYTF,TGCGCCAGCAGCCAAGGGACGAAGACGGGAGGCTACACCTTC
TRBJ1-5,few,TRBV4-2,.,CASSQGVSNQPQHF,TGTGCCAGCAGCCAAGGTGTGTCGAATCAGCCCCAGCATTTT
TRBJ2-3,many,TRBV20-1,.,CSARGDSTDTQYF,TGCAGTGCTAGAGGGGACAGCACAGATACGCAGTATTTT
TRBJ2-5,.,TRBV20-1,.,CSASSRGVDLSETQYF,TGCAGTGCTAGTAGTCGCGGGGTGGACCTTTCGGAGACCCAGTACTTC
TRBJ2-3,.,TRBV7-3,.,CASSTKTGGTDTQYF,TGTGCCAGCAGCACAAAGACGGGTGGCACAGATACGCAGTATTTT
TRBJ2-3,many,TRBV7-2,.,CASSSMRDTQYF,TGTGCCAGCAGCTCAATGAGAGATACGCAGTATTTT
TRBJ1-2,few,TRBV20-1,.,CSAIINTGRTPAGYTF,TGCAGTGCGATAATCAATACCGGTCGGACACCCGCCGGCTACACCTTC
TRBJ2-3,.,TRBV4-1,.,CASSQDLTTDTQYF,TGCGCCAGCAGCCAAGACTTGACCACAGATACGCAGTATTTT
TRBJ1-1,many,TRBV14,.,CASSQGTEAFF,TGTGCCAGCAGCCAAGGAACTGAAGCTTTCTTT
TRBJ2-5,few,TRBV6-2/TRBV6-3,.,CASSRSGVGGETQYF,TGTGCCAGCAGTCGGTCGGGAGTAGGAGGGGAGACCCAGTACTTC
TRBJ1-5,few,TRBV30,.,CAWSARDQPQHF,TGTGCCTGGAGTGCCCGGGATCAGCCCCAGCATTTT
TRBJ2-3,many,TRBV27,.,CASSQSLVADTQYF,TGTGCCAGCAGCCAAAGCCTAGTTGCAGATACGCAGTATTTT
TRBJ1-5,few,TRBV7-2,.,CASSLVGDGNQPQHF,TGTGCCAGCAGCTTAGTTGGGGACGGCAATCAGCCCCAGCATTTT
TRBJ2-7,few,TRBV14,.,CASSQGAVIEQYF,TGTGCCAGCAGCCAAGGGGCTGTAATCGAGCAGTACTTC
TRBJ2-1,.,TRBV7-2,TRBD2,CASSPFLAGGINEQFF,TGTGCCAGCAGCCCCTTTCTCGCGGGAGGGATCAATGAGCAGTTCTTC
TRBJ1-2,.,TRBV28,.,CASSLASRNYGYTF,TGTGCCAGCAGTTTAGCTTCCCGTAACTATGGCTACACCTTC
TRBJ2-3,.,TRBV28,.,CASSLPTTDTQYF,TGTGCCAGCAGTTTGCCCACCACAGATACGCAGTATTTT
TRBJ2-1,few,TRBV7-2,TRBD1,CASSFGGTGAYNEQFF,TGTGCCAGCAGCTTTGGGGGGACAGGGGCCTACAATGAGCAGTTCTTC
TRBJ2-1,few,TRBV7-2,.,CASSLGGHLYNEQFF,TGTGCCAGCAGCTTAGGGGGGCACCTCTACAATGAGCAGTTCTTC
TRBJ2-5,many,TRBV6-2/TRBV6-3,.,CASSYVETQYF,TGTGCCAGCAGTTATGTCGAGACCCAGTACTTC
TRBJ1-1,many,TRBV25-1,.,CASSEGSRQKGDTEAFF,TGTGCCAGCAGTGAAGGATCCCGACAAAAGGGGGATACTGAAGCTTTCTTT
TRBJ1-1,few,TRBV20-1,.,CSATETRGTEAFF,TGCAGTGCCACTGAGACCAGGGGCACTGAAGCTTTCTTT
TRBJ2-7,.,TRBV5-1,.,CASSSTGTPYEQYF,TGCGCCAGCAGCTCTACCGGGACGCCTTACGAGCAGTACTTC
TRBJ2-1,few,TRBV7-2,TRBD1,CASSTGGATYNEQFF,TGTGCCAGCAGCACAGGGGGCGCAACCTACAATGAGCAGTTCTTC
TRBJ2-2,few,TRBV12-3/TRBV12-4,.,CASSFRGSTGELFF,TGTGCCAGCAGTTTTAGAGGGAGCACCGGGGAGCTGTTTTTT
TRBJ2-1,.,TRBV6-2/TRBV6-3,TRBD2,CASRGLAIYNEQFF,TGTGCCAGCAGGGGACTAGCGATCTACAATGAGCAGTTCTTC
TRBJ2-5,few,TRBV18,.,CASSPSGAVETQYF,TGTGCCAGCTCACCAAGTGGTGCAGTCGAGACCCAGTACTTC
TRBJ2-1,many,TRBV20-1,.,CSSGRAGGNEQFF,TGCAGTTCTGGCAGGGCCGGGGGCAATGAGCAGTTCTTC
TRBJ2-1,.,TRBV19,.,CASSPTKTNYNEQFF,TGTGCCAGTAGCCCCACGAAGACGAACTACAATGAGCAGTTCTTC
TRBJ2-2,once,TRBV10-3,TRBD2,CATRTGTSGNTGELFF,TGTGCCACGCGGACCGGGACTAGCGGGAACACCGGGGAGCTGTTTTTT
TRBJ1-2,few,TRBV6-5,.,CASTRGTASRYTF,TGTGCCAGCACCAGAGGGACCGCCTCTCGCTACACCTTC
TRBJ2-3,few,TRBV12-3/TRBV12-4,TRBD2,CASSRTARETQYF,TGTGCCAGCAGTCGGACTGCGCGGGAGACGCAGTATTTT
TRBJ2-1,.,TRBV4-1,.,CASSQDRQGIYNEQFF,TGCGCCAGCAGCCAAGATCGGCAGGGGATTTACAATGAGCAGTTCTTC
TRBJ2-5,.,TRBV7-9,.,CASSAEGETQYF,TGTGCCAGCAGCGCCGAGGGCGAGACCCAGTACTTC